This passage covers 21 T cell receptor beta chains from one sample sequenced in a study of radiation and T cells in renal cell carcinoma. Documented time point: baseline pretreatment blood. Sample treatment: 15 Gy SBRT to primary tumor, nephrectomy 4 weeks later. The table came from immunoSEQ multiplex PCR; TCRdb's copy has only in-frame clones and leaves some out. Altogether 140,000 or so clones are present, over 75% being singletons, with the ten largest covering 12%. Sequencing used blood, obtained from a patient whose treatment included radiotherapy and nephrectomy. The receptors shown here come from a woman between 45 and 60 years old with renal cell carcinoma.

The rearrangement uses TRBV29-1 and TRBJ2-3, with TRBD2 matching over 8 bases. Germline V gives CDR1 SQVTM, CDR2 ANQGSEA. V gave up 3 bases and J gave up 2 bases; unmatched junction bases: 4. This CDR3 region has 14 residues. The CDR3 sequence is CSVEGGGSTDTQYF. CDR3 bases: TGCAGCGTTGAGGGCGGGGGGTCCACAGATACGCAGTATTTT.

V and J are TRBV2 and TRBJ2-1, with unresolved D. V dropped 6 bases and J dropped 7 bases, with 22 bases sitting between them. The CDR3 has 16 amino acids. The germline gives CDR1 SNHLY, CDR2 FYNNEI. The CDR3 coding sequence is TGTGCCAGCAGCCGCCAAGAGGCGAAGAGTCTAAATGAGCAGTTCTTC. Its protein product is CASSRQEAKSLNEQFF.

The chain recombines TRBV29-1 with TRBJ2-5; D remains ambiguous. The CDR3 spans 15 residues. The germline CDR1 and CDR2 sequences are SQVTM and ANQGSEA. V lost 0 bases and J 5 bases, leaving 16 bases between the germline ends. The CDR3 DNA follows: TGCAGCGTTGAAGATCAGTACACCTCGCTGGAGACCCAGTACTTC. As protein: CSVEDQYTSLETQYF.

The chain has TRBV4-1 and TRBJ2-1; D not certain. Germline lookup yields CDR1 MGHRA and CDR2 YSYEKL. CDR3 length: 17 residues. V lost 2 bases, J lost 3 bases, and 17 bases lay in between. CDR3 in amino acids: CASSQLPPGRSYNEQFF. DNA for the CDR3: TGCGCCAGCAGCCAACTTCCTCCTGGACGGAGCTACAATGAGCAGTTCTTC.

The J gene is TRBJ1-2, the V gene TRBV6-6; D gene ambiguous. Trimming left V 4 bases short and J 2 bases short, with 14 bases between. This CDR3 has 15 residues. Germline V CDR1 and CDR2: MNHNY, SVGAGI (reference sequence). The CDR3 spells CASSSSRQKNYGYTF. CDR3 DNA: TGTGCCAGCAGTTCCAGCCGGCAGAAAAACTATGGCTACACCTTC.

This chain uses TRBV6-1 with TRBJ2-7; TRBD1 matches at 8 bases. This CDR3 region has 14 residues. The ends lost 0 bases at V and 6 bases at J; junction bases unmatched: 4. Germline V gene sequence: CDR1 MNHNS, CDR2 SASEGT. The CDR3 DNA follows: TGTGCCAGCAGTGAAGCCAGGGGGCTCGGCGAGCAGTACTTC. Its translation: CASSEARGLGEQYF.

CDR3 sequence (DNA): TGTGCCAGCAGCCAGACAGGGAACTATGGCTACACCTTC. Translating it yields CASSQTGNYGYTF. This chain links TRBV6-5 with TRBJ1-2; 7 bases line up with TRBD1. The CDR3 has 13 residues. The V gene's germline CDR1 is MNHEY and CDR2 SVGAGI. The J segment lost 2 bases and the V segment lost 6 bases, leaving 3 bases of the junction unmatched.

The chain joins TRBV2 to TRBJ1-1; no firm D call. Germline V gene sequence: CDR1 SNHLY, CDR2 FYNNEI. V shed 4 bases and J shed 2 bases, with 11 bases lying between them. This CDR3 comprises 14 residues. The DNA of the CDR3 is TGTGCCAGCAGTGTGTCCGAGGTTAACACTGAAGCTTTCTTT. It encodes CASSVSEVNTEAFF. Complete variable domain (other parts from reference TRBV2 and TRBJ1-1): EPEVTQTPSHQVTQMGQEVILRCVPISNHLYFYWYRQILGQKVEFLVSFYNNEISEKSEIFDDQFSVERPDGSNFTLKIRSTKLEDSAMYFCASSVSEVNTEAFFGQGTRLTVV.

The J gene is TRBJ1-5, the V gene TRBV7-9; TRBD1 might be the D (5 bases). CDR3 length equals 16 residues. The V and J ends lost 0 bases and 5 bases respectively, with 14 bases between them. Germline CDR1 reads SEHNR; CDR2 reads FQNEAQ (reference sequence). The CDR3 DNA reads as TGTGCCAGCAGCTTAGCCGGGACTTTGGGCGATCAGCCCCAGCATTTT. Translated, it gives CASSLAGTLGDQPQHF.

The genes are TRBV21-1 and TRBJ2-5; TRBD2 is the table's D call, not checked against the DNA. TRBV21-1 is a pseudogene. The CDR3 is 15 residues long. CDR3 amino acids: CASSKAEGKRETQYF. The CDR3 DNA is TGTGCCAGCAGCAAAGCTGAGGGAAAAAGAGAGACCCAGTACTTC.

The chain uses TRBV2 and TRBJ2-1; TRBD2 matches 12 bases. The germline V gene encodes CDR1 SNHLY and CDR2 FYNNEI. V lost 11 bases and J lost 3; bases outside the gene matches: 5. This CDR3 has 14 residues. CDR3 DNA sequence: TGTGCCCGACGACTAGCGGGGGACTACAATGAGCAGTTCTTC. Amino acid sequence: CARRLAGDYNEQFF. Filled out from reference TRBV2 and TRBJ2-1, the complete variable domain reads EPEVTQTPSHQVTQMGQEVILRCVPISNHLYFYWYRQILGQKVEFLVSFYNNEISEKSEIFDDQFSVERPDGSNFTLKIRSTKLEDSAMYFCARRLAGDYNEQFFGPGTRLTVL.

The rearrangement joins TRBV11-3 to TRBJ2-5; D unclear. The germline V gene encodes CDR1 SGHNT and CDR2 YENEEA. The CDR3 loop spans 13 amino acids. V lost 3 bases to trimming and J lost 2 bases, with 7 bases between them. This CDR3 is CASSFSSQETQYF. The CDR3 region has the DNA TGTGCCAGCAGCTTTTCCAGTCAAGAGACCCAGTACTTC. The full variable domain, in which reference TRBV11-3 and TRBJ2-5 provide the parts outside the CDR3, is EAGVVQSPRYKIIEKKQPVAFWCNPISGHNTLYWYLQNLGQGPELLIRYENEEAVDDSQLPKDRFSAERLKGVDSTLKIQPAELGDSAVYLCASSFSSQETQYFGPGTRLLVL.

This chain uses TRBV6-6 with TRBJ1-1, with D possibly TRBD1 on 5 matching bases. CDR1 is MNHNY, CDR2 SVGAGI, per germline (reference sequence). The length of the CDR3 is 13 residues. With 7 bases removed from V and 4 bases from J, the gap between germline ends came to 13 bases. The CDR3 bases are TGTGCCAGCAATGAGGGGAGGGCCACTGAAGCTTTCTTT. Translated, it gives CASNEGRATEAFF.

The chain links TRBV30 to TRBJ1-1, with D possibly TRBD1 on 5 matching bases. V lost 5 bases, J lost 0 bases, and 13 bases lay in between. CDR1 and CDR2 (germline): GTSNPN, SVGIG (reference sequence). This CDR3 spans 14 amino acids. CDR3 bases: TGTGCCTGGGGAGCCGGGGGGTTGAACACTGAAGCTTTCTTT. It encodes CAWGAGGLNTEAFF.

This clone occurred once. This rearrangement joins TRBV15 to TRBJ1-6; D remains ambiguous. The CDR3 extends over 14 amino acids. The V gene lost 8 bases and the J gene lost 6 bases, with 14 bases spanning the gap. Per germline, CDR1 LNHNV and CDR2 YYDKDF (reference sequence). The CDR3 nucleotides read TGTGCCACCTCGGCCCCCGGCGTTAATTCACCCCTCCACTTT. Its protein is CATSAPGVNSPLHF.

The CDR3 region is CSVEIRPSGNYGYTF. The DNA for the CDR3 is TGCAGCGTTGAAATCCGGCCCTCAGGTAACTATGGCTACACCTTC. The chain combines TRBV29-1 with TRBJ1-2, with no clear D. The CDR3 is 15 amino acids. V was trimmed by 2 bases and J by 1 base, leaving 14 bases between them. CDR1 SQVTM and CDR2 ANQGSEA come from the germline V gene.

CDR3 in amino acids: CASSLRTGSGAQYF. The CDR3, as DNA: TGTGCCAGCAGCTTGCGGACAGGCTCGGGGGCCCAGTACTTC. V is TRBV11-2 and J is TRBJ2-5; the D gene is possibly TRBD1 (7 bases). This CDR3 has 14 amino acids. Trimming removed 3 bases from V and 9 bases from J, with 17 bases in between. The germline gives CDR1 SGHAT, CDR2 FQNNGV.

The chain employs TRBV18 and TRBJ1-5; possibly TRBD1 for D (6 bases). CDR1 and CDR2 (germline): KGHSH, LQKENI. Trimming cost V 1 base and J 3 bases, with 13 bases left between them. The CDR3 loop spans 16 amino acids. The CDR3 coding sequence is TGTGCCAGCTCACCACGAGAGACAGGATTCAATCAGCCCCAGCATTTT. Amino acids: CASSPRETGFNQPQHF.

The chain uses TRBV30 and TRBJ1-3; TRBD1 matches at 8 bases. Trimming removed 3 bases from V and 4 bases from J; junction bases left unmatched: 2. Germline assignment: CDR1 GTSNPN and CDR2 SVGIG (reference sequence). This CDR3 region has 13 residues. The chain's CDR3 is CAWRDRAGNTIYF. CDR3 nucleotide sequence: TGTGCCTGGAGGGACAGGGCCGGAAACACCATATATTTT.

The chain links TRBV6-1 to TRBJ1-5, with unresolved D. The CDR3 sequence is 15 residues long. Trimming cost V 1 base and J 6 bases, with 13 bases left between them. The germline V gene has CDR1 MNHNS and CDR2 SASEGT. Here the CDR3 reads CASSEVVEEGQPQHF. The DNA for the CDR3 is TGTGCCAGCAGTGAAGTTGTGGAAGAAGGTCAGCCCCAGCATTTT.

The chain employs TRBV4-3 and TRBJ1-6; unclear D gene. V was trimmed by 0 bases and J by 2 bases, leaving 14 bases between them. Germline-derived CDR1 and CDR2 are LGHNA and YSLEER. There are 18 residues in the CDR3. CDR3 DNA: TGCGCCAGCAGCCAAGACTGGCAATTGATGACCTATAATTCACCCCTCCACTTT. It specifies CASSQDWQLMTYNSPLHF.